Below, 3 T cell receptor beta chains from the same sample are listed, as sequenced in a study of blood T cell repertoires in COVID-19 (dated by TCRdb to about 2020). Library prep was done by the immunoSEQ multiplex PCR assay. Sourced from immuneACCESS, this table was stored by TCRdb with only in-frame sequences that have V and J called. A share of the clones is absent; for the studies checked, an unresolved V gene accounts for under half, and the remainder has no known explanation. This sample lists about 120,000 clones; 86% were detected once. About 7.4% of the sample goes to the ten largest clones. Material for sequencing was peripheral blood. The source of these receptors is a man between 65 and 85 years old who had recovered from COVID-19.

The sample holds many counts of this clone. The chain joins TRBV4-1 to TRBJ1-2; 9 positions match TRBD1. The ends lost 0 bases at V and 7 bases at J; junction bases unmatched: 3. This CDR3 is 14 amino acids long. Germline V gives CDR1 MGHRA, CDR2 YSYEKL. CDR3 nucleotides: TGCGCCAGCAGCCAAGATCCGGGACAGGGTGGCTACACCTTC. Its translation is CASSQDPGQGGYTF.

This chain links TRBV19 with TRBJ1-2; perhaps TRBD1 as D (5 bases). Germline V gene sequence: CDR1 LNHDA, CDR2 SQIVND (reference sequence). Trimming stripped 1 base from V and 8 bases from J, with 11 bases between. There are 13 residues in the CDR3. The CDR3 region has the DNA TGTGCCAGTAGTATAGGCCGCGGGGGAGGCTACACCTTC. Amino acid sequence: CASSIGRGGGYTF.

This chain links TRBV18 with TRBJ1-3, with D perhaps matching TRBD1 (6 bases). Per the germline V gene, CDR1 is KGHSH and CDR2 is LQKENI. Trimming removed 3 bases at V and 0 bases at J, with 9 bases between. CDR3 length: 15 residues. In DNA form, the CDR3 reads TGTGCCAGCTCACCCGGGACAATCTCTGGAAACACCATATATTTT. It yields the protein CASSPGTISGNTIYF.